A selection of T cell receptor beta chains follows, all from one sample in a study of shared clonotypes between healthy human individuals. Measured with immunoSEQ multiplex PCR; TCRdb has only the in-frame clones, and not every one. The sample lists millions of clones; approximately 90% were seen once. The sequencing input was naive CD4+ T cells sorted from blood. These receptors came from a man younger than 35 in good health. CDR3s include the opening cysteine and the closing phenylalanine or tryptophan. D genes are given only for firm matches.

-	TRBV5-5	TRBJ1-5	CASSFGTGNQPQHF	TGTGCCAGCAGCTTCGGGACGGGCAATCAGCCCCAGCATTTT
-	TRBV7-2	TRBJ2-5	CASSPARGAQETQYF	TGTGCCAGCAGCCCCGCCCGAGGGGCACAAGAGACCCAGTACTTC
-	TRBV6-4	TRBJ2-7	CASRDSTYEQYF	TGTGCCAGCAGGGACAGCACCTACGAGCAGTACTTC
TRBD1	TRBV30	TRBJ2-7	CAWSVSLGQVQFQQYF	TGTGCCTGGAGTGTAAGCCTGGGACAGGTCCAATTTCAGCAGTACTTC
-	TRBV6-5	TRBJ1-2	CASSDRDTVYGYTF	TGTGCCAGCAGTGACCGGGACACGGTCTATGGCTACACCTTC
-	TRBV10-3	TRBJ2-2	CAIADKLANTGELFF	TGTGCCATAGCGGACAAACTCGCGAACACCGGGGAGCTGTTTTTT
TRBD1	TRBV5-1	TRBJ2-7	CASSLGQGVYEQYF	TGCGCCAGCAGCTTGGGACAGGGGGTCTACGAGCAGTACTTC
TRBD2	TRBV11-2	TRBJ2-7	CASSLSGGSSYEQYF	TGTGCCAGCAGCCTTAGCGGGGGGAGCTCCTACGAGCAGTACTTC
-	TRBV5-6	TRBJ1-3	CASSHRDVYKEYF	TGTGCCAGCAGCCATAGGGACGTCTACAAGGAATATTTT
TRBD1	TRBV6-1	TRBJ1-5	CASSERTGGPQPQHF	TGTGCCAGCAGTGAGCGGACAGGGGGCCCTCAGCCCCAGCATTTT
-	TRBV6-6	TRBJ2-5	CASRPGFKETQYF	TGTGCCAGCAGACCCGGTTTCAAAGAGACCCAGTACTTC